This T cell receptor beta chain was obtained from a study of blood T cell repertoires in COVID-19. Study-level information: COVID-19 samples from acute and convalescent phases originated in the United States, Italy and Spain. T cells, B-cell-depleted T cells, or PBMCs provided the cDNA or gDNA that served as material.

CDR1 is SGHTA, CDR2 FQGNSA, per germline. This CDR3 has 15 residues. With 0 bases clipped from V and 4 bases from J, the junction kept 5 bases outside the gene matches. Under the authors' procedure: Amplification of reference gene primers was used by the study to estimate nucleated cell counts. Only in-frame clones appear in the TCRdb table, and some are missing; sequencing was by immunoSEQ multiplex PCR. Clone size and the V and J calls come from that table; the DNA yielded D and trimming. This sample yields about 180,000 clones, of which just over 85% are seen a single time; around 8.6% belongs to the top ten.

The chain combines TRBV7-2 with TRBJ1-1; 7 nucleotides line up with TRBD1. Material: peripheral blood. The sequence derives from a man aged 45 to 65 with active or convalescent COVID-19. CDR3 protein: CASSLAWNRGTEAFF. CDR3 nucleotides: TGTGCCAGCAGCTTAGCATGGAACAGGGGCACTGAAGCTTTCTTT.